Listed below are T cell receptor beta chains from one sample, sequenced in a study of prognosis after radiotherapy for stage I lung cancer. TCRdb itself ran the multiplex PCR reads through MiXCR, one entry per CDR3 protein. Of over 10,000 distinct CDR3 sequences listed, less than 50% are singletons. The input for sequencing was PBMCs, taken before or after stereotactic body radiation therapy (not recorded which). These receptors were taken from a donor over 45 with non-small cell lung cancer. Both conserved end residues are part of each CDR3. A D gene is named only where the DNA matches it firmly. A row's size may be missing; if present it is once, few, many or a size class.

V gene: TRBV7-9; D gene: .; J gene: TRBJ1-2; clone size: once; CDR3 DNA: TGTGCCAGCACAACAGCCCTTTACCTTTCAGATCGATATGGCTACACCTTC; CDR3 protein: CASTTALYLSDRYGYTF
V gene: TRBV20-1; D gene: .; J gene: TRBJ2-2; clone size: medium-sized; CDR3 DNA: TGCAGTGCAAAGGGGATAGCAAGGGGGACCGGGGAGCTGTTTTTT; CDR3 protein: CSAKGIARGTGELFF
V gene: TRBV5-1; D gene: TRBD2; J gene: TRBJ2-1; clone size: medium-sized; CDR3 DNA: TGCGCCAGCAGCCCGACTAGCGGGAGGCGGGGTGAGCAGTTCTTC; CDR3 protein: CASSPTSGRRGEQFF
V gene: TRBV19; D gene: .; J gene: TRBJ2-7; clone size: .; CDR3 DNA: TGTGCCAGTAGCCCGGGACTGTTTACCTACGAGCAGTACTTC; CDR3 protein: CASSPGLFTYEQYF
V gene: TRBV29-1; D gene: TRBD1; J gene: TRBJ2-4; clone size: many; CDR3 DNA: TGCAGCGTCGAGGGACAGGGAAAAAACATTCAGTACTTC; CDR3 protein: CSVEGQGKNIQYF
V gene: TRBV28; D gene: TRBD2; J gene: TRBJ2-7; clone size: many; CDR3 DNA: TGTGCCAGCAGTCCCCGGGGTAGCGGGAGGGGATACGAGCAGTACTTC; CDR3 protein: CASSPRGSGRGYEQYF
V gene: TRBV2; D gene: .; J gene: TRBJ2-7; clone size: many; CDR3 DNA: TGTGCCAGCGTCCCGCCCAGGGCCTCCTACGAGCAGTACTTC; CDR3 protein: CASVPPRASYEQYF
V gene: TRBV4-1; D gene: .; J gene: TRBJ2-1; clone size: many; CDR3 DNA: TGCGCCAGCAGCCAAGAATTTGACAACTTGATGAGCTCCTACAATGAGCAGTTCTTC; CDR3 protein: CASSQEFDNLMSSYNEQFF
V gene: TRBV29-1; D gene: .; J gene: TRBJ1-2; clone size: many; CDR3 DNA: TGCAGCGTTGACGGGGGAACTCGGGGCTACACCTTC; CDR3 protein: CSVDGGTRGYTF
V gene: TRBV30; D gene: .; J gene: TRBJ2-1; clone size: .; CDR3 DNA: TGTGCCTGGAGTGTATACAATGAGCAGTTCTTC; CDR3 protein: CAWSVYNEQFF
V gene: TRBV18; D gene: .; J gene: TRBJ2-7; clone size: many; CDR3 DNA: TGTGCCAGCTCACCAAGGCAGAGTACCTACTCCTACGAGCAGTACTTC; CDR3 protein: CASSPRQSTYSYEQYF
V gene: TRBV7-9; D gene: .; J gene: TRBJ1-6; clone size: .; CDR3 DNA: TGTGCCAGCAGCTTGGATTACAATTCACCCCTCCACTTT; CDR3 protein: CASSLDYNSPLHF
V gene: TRBV5-1; D gene: .; J gene: TRBJ2-3; clone size: .; CDR3 DNA: TGCGCCAGCAGCTTGGAACAGGGGACTACCACAGATACGCAGTATTTT; CDR3 protein: CASSLEQGTTTDTQYF
V gene: TRBV4-1; D gene: .; J gene: TRBJ1-2; clone size: .; CDR3 DNA: TGCGCCAGCAGCCAAGGTTCGATAGGGAATGGCTACACCTTC; CDR3 protein: CASSQGSIGNGYTF
V gene: TRBV6-5; D gene: TRBD2; J gene: TRBJ2-3; clone size: .; CDR3 DNA: TGTGGCAGCAGTTGGGGGACTAGCGGGAGCGTGACAGATACGCAGTATTTT; CDR3 protein: CGSSWGTSGSVTDTQYF
V gene: TRBV28; D gene: .; J gene: TRBJ1-5; clone size: many; CDR3 DNA: TGTGCCAGCAGTTTATTGGGGGCTCATCAGCCCCAGCATTTT; CDR3 protein: CASSLLGAHQPQHF
V gene: TRBV5-1; D gene: TRBD2; J gene: TRBJ2-1; clone size: .; CDR3 DNA: TGCGCCAGCAGCGTGGGGTTAGCGGGAGCAGGCCCCTACAATGAGCAGTTCTTC; CDR3 protein: CASSVGLAGAGPYNEQFF
V gene: TRBV19; D gene: TRBD2; J gene: TRBJ2-1; clone size: many; CDR3 DNA: TGTGCCAGTAGTATCGTAGCGGGAGAGCATGAGCAGTTCTTC; CDR3 protein: CASSIVAGEHEQFF
V gene: TRBV6-4; D gene: TRBD2; J gene: TRBJ2-7; clone size: .; CDR3 DNA: TGTGCCAGCAGTCTGACTAGCGGGACATACAATGAGCAGTACTTC; CDR3 protein: CASSLTSGTYNEQYF
V gene: TRBV7-8; D gene: TRBD1; J gene: TRBJ1-3; clone size: .; CDR3 DNA: TGTGCCAGCAGCTTAGACGGGACAGGGTCTGGAAACACCATATATTTT; CDR3 protein: CASSLDGTGSGNTIYF
V gene: TRBV20-1; D gene: TRBD2; J gene: TRBJ2-4; clone size: many; CDR3 DNA: TGCAGTGCTAGGGGGAGGGCGTCGTCGGACATTCAGTACTTC; CDR3 protein: CSARGRASSDIQYF
V gene: TRBV7-9; D gene: .; J gene: TRBJ2-5; clone size: many; CDR3 DNA: TGTGCCAGCAGCTTAGGGGTAGGGGTAGGCCAAGAGACCCAGTACTTC; CDR3 protein: CASSLGVGVGQETQYF
V gene: TRBV6-1; D gene: .; J gene: TRBJ1-1; clone size: many; CDR3 DNA: TGTGCCAGCGTAGAGGGGGATACTCAAGCTTTCTTT; CDR3 protein: CASVEGDTQAFF
V gene: TRBV4-3; D gene: .; J gene: TRBJ2-3; clone size: .; CDR3 DNA: TGCGCCAGCAGTCAAGATCTAAGGGGGGATACAGATACGCAGTATTTT; CDR3 protein: CASSQDLRGDTDTQYF
V gene: TRBV4-3; D gene: TRBD2; J gene: TRBJ2-7; clone size: .; CDR3 DNA: TGCGCCAGCAGAGCCCTCCCGGAGCGGGAGGTGGTCGAGCAGTACTTC; CDR3 protein: CASRALPEREVVEQYF
V gene: TRBV28; D gene: .; J gene: TRBJ2-3; clone size: few; CDR3 DNA: TGTGCCAGCAGTTTGTTGACAGGGACTAGAGCAGATACGCAGTATTTT; CDR3 protein: CASSLLTGTRADTQYF
V gene: TRBV20-1; D gene: .; J gene: TRBJ2-5; clone size: many; CDR3 DNA: TGCAGCCCGTACACCCAAGAGACCCAGTACTTC; CDR3 protein: CSPYTQETQYF